The 21 T cell receptor beta chains given below trace back to one sample, sequenced in a study of OX40 agonist ivuxolimab in advanced cancers. Sequenced by immunoSEQ multiplex PCR; TCRdb stores in-frame clones only, minus some. The sample contains some 150,000 clones, about 93% of which appear only once. The sample in question was CD4+ or CD8+ T cells sorted from blood, obtained in a trial of the OX40 agonist ivuxolimab. These receptors were taken from an adult with an advanced solid tumor such as melanoma, head and neck, liver or kidney cancer.

The chain employs TRBV11-2 and TRBJ1-3; the D is unclear. Germline lookup yields CDR1 SGHAT and CDR2 FQNNGV. V was trimmed by 4 bases and J by 0 bases, leaving 7 bases between them. The CDR3 covers 14 residues. The CDR3 sequence: CASSSRLSGNTIYF. CDR3 DNA: TGTGCCAGCAGCTCAAGGCTCTCTGGAAACACCATATATTTT. Using reference TRBV11-2 and TRBJ1-3 for the parts outside the CDR3, the full variable domain is EAGVAQSPRYKIIEKRQSVAFWCNPISGHATLYWYQQILGQGPKLLIQFQNNGVVDDSQLPKDRFSAERLKGVDSTLKIQPAKLEDSAVYLCASSSRLSGNTIYFGEGSWLTVV.

This clone has just a few counts. The rearrangement links TRBV19 to TRBJ1-1; a possible D gene is TRBD1 (5 bases). CDR3 length: 12 residues. CDR1 and CDR2 from the germline V gene are LNHDA and SQIVND (reference sequence). V shed 6 bases and J shed 10 bases, with 15 bases lying between them. The CDR3 region has the DNA TGTGCCAGTAGCATCTACGGGGCTGTAGCTTTCTTT. Protein sequence: CASSIYGAVAFF.

The chain is built from TRBV6-5 and TRBJ2-2; D not certain. Per germline, CDR1 MNHEY and CDR2 SVGAGI. Trimming pared 5 bases from V and 7 bases from J, leaving 14 bases between. This CDR3 is 14 amino acids long. CDR3 DNA: TGTGCCAGCAGTAATTCGGGTGGAGACGGGGAGCTGTTTTTT. This translates into CASSNSGGDGELFF.

The CDR3 reads CAWSDSVGNQPQHF. The CDR3 DNA reads as TGTGCCTGGAGTGACTCGGTGGGGAATCAGCCCCAGCATTTT. The chain recombines TRBV30 with TRBJ1-5; D remains unclear. CDR1 is GTSNPN, CDR2 SVGIG, per germline (reference sequence). The CDR3 covers 14 residues. Deletions cut 1 base from V and 4 bases from J, with 11 bases between.

Note on this clone: One end of the junction is discordant with germline, which a read error may explain. The chain links TRBV5-1 to TRBJ1-2, with TRBD1 matching over 7 bases. The germline V gene encodes CDR1 SGHRS and CDR2 YFSETQ. There are 10 residues in the CDR3. CDR3 residues: CASGDRTPFF. Written as DNA, the CDR3 is TGCGCCAGCGGGGACAGAACACCTTTCTTC. The complete variable domain, with remaining parts taken from reference TRBV5-1 and TRBJ1-2, reads KAGVTQTPRYLIKTRGQQVTLSCSPISGHRSVSWYQQTPGQGLQFLFEYFSETQRNKGNFPGRFSGRQFSNSRSEMNVSTLELGDSALYLCASGDRTPFFGSGTRLTVV.

V and J are TRBV18 and TRBJ1-5; D remains unclear. Between the trimmed V and J ends, which lost 2 bases and 3 bases, there was a span of 23 bases. CDR1 is KGHSH and CDR2 is LQKENI in the germline V gene. This CDR3 spans 19 amino acids. CDR3 sequence: CASSPNTETTTLVNQPQHF. As DNA, the CDR3 is TGTGCCAGCTCACCAAACACAGAAACTACGACCCTAGTCAATCAGCCCCAGCATTTT. The full variable domain, with the rest looked up from reference TRBV18 and TRBJ1-5, is NAGVMQNPRHLVRRRGQEARLRCSPMKGHSHVYWYRQLPEEGLKFMVYLQKENIIDESGMPKERFSAEFPKEGPSILRIQQVVRGDSAAYFCASSPNTETTTLVNQPQHFGDGTRLSIL.

Here the CDR3 reads CSVEGGSYGYTF. Here the CDR3 DNA reads TGCAGCGTTGAAGGGGGCAGTTATGGCTACACCTTC. The chain carries TRBV29-1 and TRBJ1-2; a possible D gene is TRBD1 (5 bases). Germline V gene data show CDR1 as SQVTM and CDR2 as ANQGSEA. Deletions cut 1 base from V and 5 bases from J, with 8 bases between. This CDR3 has 12 residues. Full variable domain (outside the CDR3, taken from reference TRBV29-1 and TRBJ1-2): SAVISQKPSRDICQRGTSLTIQCQVDSQVTMMFWYRQQPGQSLTLIATANQGSEATYESGFVIDKFPISRPNLTFSTLTVSNMSPEDSSIYLCSVEGGSYGYTFGSGTRLTVV.

The chain joins TRBV6-6 to TRBJ2-3; D unresolved. With 4 bases removed from V and 1 base from J, the gap between germline ends came to 9 bases. Germline values: CDR1 MNHNY, CDR2 SVGAGI (reference sequence). The CDR3 has 14 amino acids. The CDR3 here is CASSSLTRTDTQYF. The CDR3 DNA reads as TGTGCCAGCAGTTCCCTGACTCGCACAGATACGCAGTATTTT.

The rearrangement uses TRBV28 and TRBJ1-3, with a tentative D call TRBD1 (5 bases). The CDR3 runs 13 residues. In germline, CDR1 is MDHEN, CDR2 SYDVKM. V was trimmed by 2 bases and J by 8 bases, leaving 10 bases between them. The CDR3 protein is CASSLRGRHTIYF. The CDR3 DNA reads as TGTGCCAGCAGTTTAAGGGGCCGGCACACCATATATTTT.

The V gene is TRBV6-5, the J gene TRBJ2-7; 7 bases are a match to TRBD2. Germline assignment: CDR1 MNHEY and CDR2 SVGAGI. Losses at the gene ends were 11 bases for V and 3 bases for J; bases not matched to a gene: 13. The length of the CDR3 is 14 residues. This CDR3 is CAAAETAGDYEQYF. Here the CDR3 DNA reads TGTGCCGCCGCGGAAACTGCGGGGGACTACGAGCAGTACTTC.

CDR3 sequence (DNA): TGTGCCAGCAGTTACTCAGGCCTACAGGGGGCGAAGGGCTACACCTTC. It codes for CASSYSGLQGAKGYTF. The chain joins TRBV6-5 to TRBJ1-2; 9 positions match TRBD1. The germline V gene has CDR1 MNHEY and CDR2 SVGAGI. J gave up 8 bases and V 0 bases, and 10 bases lay outside the gene matches. This CDR3 region has 16 residues.

The chain joins TRBV27 to TRBJ2-5; 9 positions match TRBD1. The DNA end is more similar to TRBJ2-7, so the J call may be wrong. This CDR3 comprises 16 residues. In germline, CDR1 is MNHEY, CDR2 SMNVEV (reference sequence). The CDR3 protein is CASRLKGQGPPYEQYF. The CDR3 bases are TGTGCCAGCAGACTAAAGGGACAGGGTCCCCCCTACGAGCAGTACTTC.

The V gene is TRBV19, the J gene TRBJ1-4, with D uncertain. Trimming took off 3 bases at V and 6 bases at J, with 11 bases between the two ends. This CDR3 comprises 14 residues. Germline V CDR1 and CDR2: LNHDA, SQIVND (reference sequence). CDR3: CASSIRQVHEKLFF. The CDR3 DNA reads as TGTGCCAGTAGTATCCGGCAGGTTCATGAAAAACTGTTTTTT.

The chain couples TRBV7-2 to TRBJ1-3, with D perhaps TRBD1 (5 bases). Germline loops: CDR1 SGHTA, CDR2 FQGNSA. The CDR3 contains 16 residues. Trimming cost V 8 bases and J 4 bases, with 21 bases left between them. The CDR3 loop reads CASGGPGLIPGNTIYF. The CDR3 DNA sequence: TGTGCCAGCGGTGGCCCGGGACTTATTCCCGGAAACACCATATATTTT.

The chain links TRBV28 to TRBJ1-5; TRBD1 matches at 7 bases. The V segment lost 6 bases and the J segment 2 bases; nucleotides outside the gene matches: 13. The germline V gene encodes CDR1 MDHEN and CDR2 SYDVKM. This CDR3 contains 17 residues. The CDR3, as DNA: TGTGCCAGCAGGCTCCGTGAGGGGGCGAGGGGCAATCAGCCCCAGCATTTT. Its protein is CASRLREGARGNQPQHF.

The chain employs TRBV28 and TRBJ2-7; 7 bases are shared with TRBD1. Germline V lookup: CDR1 MDHEN, CDR2 SYDVKM. Trimming took 2 bases from V and 8 from J; bases not matched to a gene: 3. CDR3 length: 12 residues. DNA of the CDR3: TGTGCCAGCAGTTTACCAGGGGGTCAGCAGTACTTC. This translates into CASSLPGGQQYF. Supplemented by reference TRBV28 and TRBJ2-7, the full variable domain reads DVKVTQSSRYLVKRTGEKVFLECVQDMDHENMFWYRQDPGLGLRLIYFSYDVKMKEKGDIPEGYSVSREKKERFSLILESASTNQTSMYLCASSLPGGQQYFGPGTRLTVT.

The genes are TRBV28 and TRBJ1-2; TRBD1 aligns across 8 bases. Germline assignment: CDR1 MDHEN and CDR2 SYDVKM. V lost 6 bases to trimming and J lost 8 bases; unmatched junction nucleotides: 14. CDR3 length: 15 amino acids. For the CDR3, the DNA is TGTGCCAGCAGCCTGCCGGGTTCGGGACAGGCGGGCTACACCTTC. It specifies CASSLPGSGQAGYTF.

The V gene is TRBV30, the J gene TRBJ1-5, with D unclear. V was pared by 4 bases and J by 5 bases, with 12 bases between. The CDR3 sequence is 13 residues long. Germline CDR1 is GTSNPN and CDR2 is SVGIG (reference sequence). The CDR3 region is CAWTRGFYQPQHF. The CDR3 DNA is TGTGCCTGGACAAGAGGGTTCTATCAGCCCCAGCATTTT.

Worth noting for this clone: The sample carries other DNA sequences with the same CDR3. This rearrangement joins TRBV7-2 to TRBJ1-5; D gene ambiguous. Germline CDR1 SGHTA, CDR2 FQGNSA. Trimming left V 1 base short and J 0 bases short, with 7 bases between. This CDR3 has 15 residues. CDR3 coding DNA: TGTGCCAGCAGCTTAGTAGGTGATAGCAATCAGCCCCAGCATTTT. Translation gives CASSLVGDSNQPQHF.

V usage is TRBV15 and J usage is TRBJ2-1; 10 bases match TRBD2. The CDR3 is made up of 17 amino acids. V shed 1 base, J shed 4 bases, and the junction held 7 bases outside the gene matches. Germline V gene data show CDR1 as LNHNV and CDR2 as YYDKDF (reference sequence). As DNA, the CDR3 is TGTGCCACCAGCAGAGGGGACCTAGCGGGGGCATACAATGAGCAGTTCTTC. Translating it yields CATSRGDLAGAYNEQFF.

The V call is TRBV10-2, the J call TRBJ2-7; the D is unclear. Trimming shortened V by 3 bases and J by 3 bases, and 6 bases separated the two germline ends. CDR3 length equals 12 residues. Per germline, CDR1 WSHSY and CDR2 SAAADI. The CDR3 coding sequence is TGCGCCAGCAGTGACATAGGCTACGAGCAGTACTTC. It is translated as CASSDIGYEQYF.